This T cell receptor beta chain was observed in a study of identical twins. A single record per CDR3 protein comes from TCRdb applying MiXCR to the 5' RACE reads. The table has approximately 700,000 distinct CDR3 sequences, roughly 6% seen once. CDR1 SGHAT and CDR2 FQNNGV come from the germline V gene. CDR3 size: 17 residues. V lost 3 bases and J lost 3; bases outside the gene matches: 5. Specimen: naive T cells sorted from blood. The J gene is TRBJ2-6, the V gene TRBV11-2, with TRBD1 matching over 10 bases. This clonotype was sampled from a man aged 18 to 30 in good health. The CDR3 loop is CASSLRQGAYGANVLTF. Here the CDR3 DNA reads TGTGCCAGCAGCTTGAGACAGGGGGCTTATGGGGCCAACGTCCTGACTTTC. The complete variable domain, with remaining parts taken from reference TRBV11-2 and TRBJ2-6, reads EAGVAQSPRYKIIEKRQSVAFWCNPISGHATLYWYQQILGQGPKLLIQFQNNGVVDDSQLPKDRFSAERLKGVDSTLKIQPAKLEDSAVYLCASSLRQGAYGANVLTFGAGSRLTVL.